This T cell receptor beta chain was identified during a study of blood T cell repertoires in COVID-19 (dated by TCRdb to 2018 to 2020). The study in broad terms: Samples covering the acute and convalescent phases of COVID-19 were provided by collaborators in the United States, Italy and Spain. The material from the prospective study consisted of cDNA or gDNA derived from T cells, B-cell-depleted T cells, or PBMCs. The repertoires were made available in a free public database intended to serve as a resource for research on the immune response to SARS-CoV-2. Where HLA class I and class II types were available, the types were taken from metadata supplied by the sample provider, not from assay-based typing. The sample metadata nearly always contained a de-identified subject ID, COVID-19 status, age in years and sex. The dataset comprised deeply sampled blood TCRbeta repertoires from subjects exposed to, actively infected with, or recovered from COVID-19. The samples were drawn from the first 160 participants of the ongoing ImmuneRACE study and from about 1,200 subjects provided by 6 global collaborators. The study at large found these results: The amount of clinical and demographic metadata varied by source and participant and was provided uncurated.

V and J lose 6 bases and 0 bases, and a span of 12 bases separates them. CDR1 and CDR2 are drawn from the germline V gene: MNHEY, SVGAGI. Spanning cysteine to phenylalanine, the CDR3 consists of 15 amino acids. Only the CDR3 region is kept as DNA, spanning 45 bases read in frame from base 1. Whole blood was collected in K2EDTA tubes by collaborating institutions according to the institutions' own protocols. For TCRbeta analysis, collaborator samples were shipped as frozen whole blood, as isolated PBMCs, or as DNA extracted from either sample type. The table lists this clone with a few counts. There is no known antigen for this receptor. No much larger clone is present one base from it, and per-base qualities are unavailable. TCRbeta CDR3 regions were amplified from genomic DNA by means of the immunoSEQ Assay, a bias-controlled multiplex PCR. The paper's processing steps were these. The number of nucleated cells in each sample was estimated from the amplification of reference gene primers within the assay. To quantify the absolute abundance of each unique TCRbeta CDR3 rearrangement, sequence reads were collapsed and filtered. For each sample, productive Simpson clonality was calculated by taking the square root of Simpson's diversity index across productive rearrangements. Sourced from immuneACCESS, this table was stored by TCRdb with only in-frame sequences that have V and J called. A share of the clones is absent; for the studies checked, an unresolved V gene accounts for under half, and the remainder has no known explanation. Clone size and V and J calls were adopted from that table, with D and trimming inferred from the DNA. The sample profile shows 200,000 to 250,000 clones; roughly 87% of them were found once. The top ten clones comprise under 4% of the sample.

This sequence originates from a man aged 18 to 30 with active or convalescent COVID-19. The sample taken for sequencing was peripheral blood. In this chain, TRBV6-5 is recombined with TRBJ1-3; the D gene is perhaps TRBD1, from 6 matching bases. In nucleotide form, the sequence is TGTGCCAGCAGCAATACAGGGACCTCTGGAAACACCATATATTTT. This encodes CASSNTGTSGNTIYF.